This T cell receptor (beta chain) was documented in a study of cytomegalovirus exposure and HLA in healthy donors. Of note for this clone: Its antigen is not known.

CDR1 is SNHLY and CDR2 is FYNNEI in the germline V gene. V gave up 4 bases and J gave up 2 bases; unmatched junction bases: 6. The CDR3 is 15 residues long. Study observations and caveats: One variant, a missense change in DCLRE1C, was linked in a later analysis to TCR beta V- and J-gene trimming.

All the people who gave samples were healthy bone marrow donors. PCR used 60 Vbeta primers and 13 Jbeta primers. Produced via immunoSEQ multiplex PCR; TCRdb's table is partial and in-frame only. Of approximately 160,000 clones detected, around three quarters appear once; the ten largest clones hold approximately 1%. Sequencing input: PBMCs. The chain carries TRBV2 and TRBJ1-2, with 8 bases aligning to TRBD1. This TCR was sampled from a woman aged 40 to 50 in good health and CMV-seronegative. DNA for the CDR3: TGTGCCAGCAGTGCAGGGGGCATCTCCAACTATGGCTACACCTTC. Protein: CASSAGGISNYGYTF.